Listed below are T cell receptor beta chains from one sample, sequenced in a study of blood T cell repertoires in COVID-19. Assay used: immunoSEQ multiplex PCR; TCRdb lists only in-frame clones, some missing. The sample lists a few hundred thousand clones, approximately 90% occurring once. The sequenced sample was peripheral blood. The receptors were sampled from a woman aged 45-65 years with COVID-19, enrolled during active disease. Both conserved end residues are part of each CDR3. A D gene is named only where the DNA matches it firmly. Clone size appears in some rows only: once, few, many, or a class for an expanded clone.

V: TRBV6-6; J: TRBJ2-7; D: .; size: .; DNA: .; CDR3: CASSTSTGAYEQYF
V: TRBV7-9; J: TRBJ1-4; D: TRBD1; size: .; DNA: TGTGCGTCTAGGGGGCCCACGACTAATGAAAAACTGTTTTTT; CDR3: CASRGPTTNEKLFF
V: TRBV11-2; J: TRBJ1-2; D: .; size: .; DNA: TGTGCCAGCACCCACGGGGGGGCAGCCGCAGGCTACACCTTC; CDR3: CASTHGGAAAGYTF
V: TRBV3-1/TRBV3-2; J: TRBJ1-5; D: .; size: .; DNA: TGTGCCAGCAGCCAAGACGCGGGGGTCGGTCAGCCCCAGCATTTT; CDR3: CASSQDAGVGQPQHF
V: TRBV7-9; J: TRBJ2-7; D: TRBD2; size: .; DNA: TGTGCCAGCAGACTATCACTGGCTAGCGGGAGTTACGAGCAGTACTTC; CDR3: CASRLSLASGSYEQYF
V: TRBV6-2/TRBV6-3; J: TRBJ1-5; D: TRBD1; size: .; DNA: TGTGCCAGCAGTTGGAGGGGGCCTCCGCCCCAGCATTTT; CDR3: CASSWRGPPPQHF
V: TRBV3-1/TRBV3-2; J: TRBJ2-5; D: .; size: .; DNA: TGTGCCAGCAGCCATGGGGCCCAAGAGACCCAGTACTTC; CDR3: CASSHGAQETQYF
V: TRBV6-2/TRBV6-3; J: TRBJ2-4; D: TRBD2; size: once; DNA: TGTGCCAGCAGTTACCCCGGACTAGCGGTCGAAAACATTCAGTACTTC; CDR3: CASSYPGLAVENIQYF
V: TRBV5-1; J: TRBJ2-1; D: TRBD2; size: .; DNA: TGCGCCAGCACTCGGGAGGGTGGTGGGGATGAGCAGTTCTTC; CDR3: CASTREGGGDEQFF
V: TRBV30; J: TRBJ2-1; D: .; size: once; DNA: TGTGCCTGGAGTCGAGGACAGTACTACAATGAGCAGTTCTTC; CDR3: CAWSRGQYYNEQFF
V: TRBV23-1; J: TRBJ1-2; D: .; size: .; DNA: TGCGCCAGCAGTCGCCCAGAGGGGGGGCGTAGTGGTGGCTACACCTTC; CDR3: CASSRPEGGRSGGYTF
V: TRBV11-3; J: TRBJ2-5; D: .; size: .; DNA: TGTGCCAGCAGCTCCTCTTTTCAGGGGCCATGGCAAGAGACCCAGTACTTC; CDR3: CASSSSFQGPWQETQYF
V: TRBV19; J: TRBJ2-7; D: TRBD2; size: .; DNA: TGTGCCAGTAGTATTAGCGGGAGGCACTACGAGCAGTACTTC; CDR3: CASSISGRHYEQYF
V: TRBV7-9; J: TRBJ2-1; D: TRBD2; size: .; DNA: TGTGCCAGCAGCTTCCGGACTAGCCGGTTCCGCCCGTTACACAATGAGCAGTTCTTC; CDR3: CASSFRTSRFRPLHNEQFF
V: TRBV19; J: TRBJ1-2; D: .; size: .; DNA: TGTGCCAGTAGTATAGGGGCAGGGGCCCCACTCCGTGGCTACACCTTC; CDR3: CASSIGAGAPLRGYTF
V: TRBV5-5; J: TRBJ1-5; D: TRBD1; size: .; DNA: TGTGCCAGCAGCTTCCAGCCGGGGGACAGTAATCAGCCCCAGCATTTT; CDR3: CASSFQPGDSNQPQHF
V: TRBV6-5; J: TRBJ2-7; D: TRBD2; size: .; DNA: TGTGCCAGCAGTTACTCGTGGACTAGCGGCAGCCACGAGCAGTACTTC; CDR3: CASSYSWTSGSHEQYF
V: TRBV11-2; J: TRBJ2-4; D: TRBD1; size: .; DNA: TGTGCCAGCAGCTTGGGACAGACCGCCAAAAACATTCAGTACTTC; CDR3: CASSLGQTAKNIQYF
V: TRBV19; J: TRBJ1-2; D: TRBD1; size: .; DNA: TGTGCCAGTACTTCTCTCCGGACAGGGGGCAGCTATGGCTACACCTTC; CDR3: CASTSLRTGGSYGYTF
V: TRBV11-3; J: TRBJ2-2; D: TRBD2; size: .; DNA: TGTGCCAGCAGCTTACAAGGGGGAGCGGGAGTTCGGACCGGGGAGCTGTTTTTT; CDR3: CASSLQGGAGVRTGELFF
V: TRBV3-1/TRBV3-2; J: TRBJ2-1; D: .; size: .; DNA: TGTGCCAGCAGAGAAGTAGCAAGTGTGTTCAATGAGCAGTTCTTC; CDR3: CASREVASVFNEQFF
V: TRBV30; J: TRBJ2-7; D: .; size: once; DNA: TGTGCCTGGAGCCCCTTGGGGGGAGGCGAGCAGTACTTC; CDR3: CAWSPLGGGEQYF
V: TRBV27; J: TRBJ2-7; D: TRBD2; size: .; DNA: TGTGCCAGCAGTCCACTATATGGGGAGGGTGTCGAGCAGTACTTC; CDR3: CASSPLYGEGVEQYF
V: TRBV4-1; J: TRBJ2-5; D: TRBD1; size: .; DNA: TGCGCCAGCAGCCCGGGACAGGAGCAAAGGGCCCAGTACTTC; CDR3: CASSPGQEQRAQYF
V: TRBV6-2/TRBV6-3; J: TRBJ1-1; D: .; size: .; DNA: TGTGCCAGCAGCCAAATCAGGGATATTATCGACACTGAAGCTTTCTTT; CDR3: CASSQIRDIIDTEAFF
V: TRBV7-2; J: TRBJ2-3; D: TRBD2; size: .; DNA: TGTGCCAGCAGAAAAGCGGGACGCACAGATACGCAGTATTTT; CDR3: CASRKAGRTDTQYF
V: TRBV11-2; J: TRBJ2-7; D: .; size: .; DNA: TGTGCCAGCAGCTCCGTGATGGGACTGTACTTC; CDR3: CASSSVMGLYF
V: TRBV14; J: TRBJ2-1; D: .; size: once; DNA: TGTGCCAGCAGCTTTACAGCCTACAATGAGCAGTTCTTC; CDR3: CASSFTAYNEQFF
V: TRBV19; J: TRBJ1-5; D: .; size: .; DNA: TGTGCCAGTAGGCGGGGCAGCCCGAACAATCAGCCCCAGCATTTT; CDR3: CASRRGSPNNQPQHF
V: TRBV11-3; J: TRBJ2-3; D: TRBD2; size: .; DNA: TGTGCCAGCAGCCTCGGGACTAGCGTCACAGATACGCAGTATTTT; CDR3: CASSLGTSVTDTQYF
V: TRBV6-2/TRBV6-3; J: TRBJ2-7; D: TRBD1; size: .; DNA: TGTGCCAGCAGTGGACAGGGAGAGGACGAGCAGTACTTC; CDR3: CASSGQGEDEQYF
V: TRBV7-9; J: TRBJ1-1; D: TRBD1; size: .; DNA: TGTGCCAGCAGCAGGGACAGAGTAATAATGAACACTGAAGCTTTCTTT; CDR3: CASSRDRVIMNTEAFF
V: TRBV30; J: TRBJ2-1; D: .; size: .; DNA: TGTGCCTGGGCCCGGGAAAACAATGAGCAGTTCTTC; CDR3: CAWARENNEQFF
V: TRBV19; J: TRBJ1-2; D: .; size: .; DNA: TGTGCCAGTAGCCCGTACGAGGCCTATGGCTACACCTTC; CDR3: CASSPYEAYGYTF
V: TRBV30; J: TRBJ2-7; D: .; size: .; DNA: TGTGCCTGGAGTGTACGGGTACGTAAATACGAGCAGTACTTC; CDR3: CAWSVRVRKYEQYF
V: TRBV19; J: TRBJ2-1; D: .; size: .; DNA: TGTGCCAGTAGTACGCGTCCCCGAATTCTCAGGGAATCCTACAATGAGCAGTTCTTC; CDR3: CASSTRPRILRESYNEQFF
V: TRBV30; J: TRBJ2-1; D: TRBD2; size: .; DNA: TGTGCCTGGAGCGGGAGGGCCGTTTACAATGAGCAGTTCTTC; CDR3: CAWSGRAVYNEQFF
V: TRBV30; J: TRBJ2-7; D: TRBD1; size: .; DNA: TGTGCCTGGGCCGGGACAGGGTCCAACGAGCAGTACTTC; CDR3: CAWAGTGSNEQYF
V: TRBV6-6; J: TRBJ1-4; D: TRBD1; size: .; DNA: TGTGCCAGCTCAGAAGGGCCAGGGGGCGTTGAAAAACTGTTTTTT; CDR3: CASSEGPGGVEKLFF
V: TRBV19; J: TRBJ2-5; D: .; size: .; DNA: TGTGCCAGTAGTCTCGACGGGATGAACCGAGAGACCCAGTACTTC; CDR3: CASSLDGMNRETQYF
V: TRBV6-4; J: TRBJ1-2; D: .; size: .; DNA: TGTGCCAGCAGGAACTCAGGGACACCTCAGGGCTACACCTTC; CDR3: CASRNSGTPQGYTF
V: TRBV5-8; J: TRBJ1-2; D: TRBD1; size: .; DNA: TGTGCCAGCAGTTCGAAATGGACAGGGAGCTATGGCTACACCTTC; CDR3: CASSSKWTGSYGYTF
V: TRBV6-5; J: TRBJ1-2; D: .; size: .; DNA: TGTGCCAGCACCTTACTGGGGCGGATCGCTTACACCTTC; CDR3: CASTLLGRIAYTF
V: TRBV5-1; J: TRBJ2-7; D: .; size: .; DNA: TGCGCCAGCAGCTTAGGGCCCCAGGGGGGTGAGCAGTACTTC; CDR3: CASSLGPQGGEQYF
V: TRBV29-1; J: TRBJ1-4; D: TRBD1; size: .; DNA: TGCAGCGTTGAACAGGGGACAGGGCATAATGAAAAACTGTTTTTT; CDR3: CSVEQGTGHNEKLFF